These 18 T cell receptor beta chains originate from one sample sequenced in a study of blood T cell repertoires in COVID-19. Method: immunoSEQ multiplex PCR; TCRdb's copy keeps in-frame clones and lacks some. The data contain some 150,000 clones, approximately 85% of them seen just once; the ten biggest clones take up 2.5% to 3.5%. The sample comprised peripheral blood. The receptors derive from a man aged 50-60 years with acute or convalescent COVID-19.

The chain combines TRBV6-1 with TRBJ1-2; the D gene is possibly TRBD1 (6 bases). Germline CDR1 is MNHNS and CDR2 is SASEGT. Trimming left V 5 bases short and J 0 bases short, with 13 bases between. The length of the CDR3 is 15 residues. CDR3 sequence: CASSRTAEANYGYTF. CDR3 coding DNA: TGTGCCAGCAGTAGGACAGCAGAAGCTAACTATGGCTACACCTTC.

CDR3 amino acids: CASSLELAGELFF. The CDR3 coding sequence is TGTGCCAGCAGCTTAGAGCTGGCCGGGGAGCTGTTTTTT. The J gene is TRBJ2-2, the V gene TRBV7-6, with unresolved D. V lost 1 base and J 6 bases, leaving 6 bases between the germline ends. Germline CDR1 is SGHVS and CDR2 is FNYEAQ. CDR3 size: 13 residues.

The chain recombines TRBV27 with TRBJ2-5; maybe TRBD1 (6 bases). The V end lost 6 bases, the J end lost 2 bases, and 7 bases lay between the germline ends. Germline CDR1 MNHEY, CDR2 SMNVEV (reference sequence). The CDR3 is 12 residues long. The CDR3 nucleotides read TGTGCCAGCAGGGGACAACAAGAGACCCAGTACTTC. It is translated as CASRGQQETQYF.

The chain has TRBV7-9 and TRBJ1-2, with D hard to call. The CDR3 spans 15 residues. The V gene lost 8 bases and the J gene lost 0 bases, with 16 bases spanning the gap. Germline V gene data show CDR1 as SEHNR and CDR2 as FQNEAQ (reference sequence). This CDR3 is CASFGPTGSNYGYTF. CDR3 DNA: TGTGCCAGCTTCGGGCCCACGGGATCTAACTATGGCTACACCTTC.

This clone was observed a handful of times. This chain connects TRBV11-2 to TRBJ2-7; tentative D call: TRBD1 (6 bases). The CDR3 runs to 15 residues. Germline CDR1 is SGHAT and CDR2 is FQNNGV. V was clipped by 3 bases and J by 3 bases, with 15 bases between them. The chain's CDR3 is CASSFRGRGYYEQYF. CDR3 coding DNA: TGTGCCAGCAGCTTTCGCGGCAGGGGCTACTACGAGCAGTACTTC.

The chain combines TRBV27 with TRBJ1-1, with 10 bases matching TRBD1. This CDR3 comprises 15 residues. With 3 bases clipped from V and 1 base from J, the junction kept 2 bases outside the gene matches. In germline, CDR1 is MNHEY, CDR2 SMNVEV (reference sequence). The chain's CDR3 is CASSLGQGRNTEAFF. The CDR3 DNA reads TGTGCCAGCAGTTTGGGACAGGGGAGGAACACTGAAGCTTTCTTT.

The J gene is TRBJ1-1, the V gene TRBV4-1; no reliable D call. The CDR3 spans 13 residues. The V and J ends lost 0 bases and 6 bases respectively, with 8 bases between them. The V gene's germline CDR1 is MGHRA and CDR2 YSYEKL. The CDR3 DNA sequence: TGCGCCAGCAGCCAAGATGTAAGCGCTGAAGCTTTCTTT. The encoded protein is CASSQDVSAEAFF.

This chain links TRBV6-5 with TRBJ2-7; D is possibly TRBD1 (6 bases). CDR3 size: 15 residues. Between the trimmed V and J ends, which lost 4 bases and 2 bases, there was a span of 15 bases. Germline V gene sequence: CDR1 MNHEY, CDR2 SVGAGI. CDR3 in amino acids: CASSFYRVSTYEQYF. CDR3 DNA: TGTGCCAGCAGTTTCTACAGGGTTTCCACCTACGAGCAGTACTTC.

This sequence joins TRBV19 and TRBJ2-7; TRBD2 matches at 7 bases. This CDR3 is 14 amino acids long. The V and J ends lost 3 bases and 2 bases, in that order; junction bases with no gene match: 4. In germline, CDR1 is LNHDA, CDR2 SQIVND (reference sequence). This CDR3 is CASSISAGAYEQYF. The DNA of the CDR3 is TGTGCCAGTAGTATTTCTGCGGGGGCCTACGAGCAGTACTTC.

This clone was observed once. The rearrangement uses TRBV27 and TRBJ1-6; 9 nucleotides agree with TRBD1. The CDR3 is made up of 14 amino acids. The V segment lost 6 bases and the J segment 10 bases; nucleotides outside the gene matches: 7. The V gene's germline CDR1 is MNHEY and CDR2 SMNVEV (reference sequence). The CDR3 region has the DNA TGTGCCAGCAGACAACAGGGGGCAGGCTCACCCCTCCACTTT. As protein: CASRQQGAGSPLHF.

This chain links TRBV7-2 with TRBJ1-2; 7 bases are shared with TRBD1. The V and J ends lost 5 bases and 1 base, in that order; junction bases with no gene match: 16. The CDR3 totals 18 residues. The germline CDR1 and CDR2 sequences are SGHTA and FQGNSA. This chain's CDR3 is CASSHTRDSAYFNYGYTF. CDR3 in DNA: TGTGCCAGCAGCCACACCCGGGACAGCGCTTACTTTAACTATGGCTACACCTTC.

CDR3 sequence: CASSQGRVVETQYF. The CDR3 nucleotides are TGTGCCAGCAGCCAAGGGAGGGTGGTAGAGACCCAGTACTTC. This rearrangement joins TRBV3-1 (or the pseudogene TRBV3-2) to TRBJ2-5, with TRBD2 as a possible D gene (6 bases). This CDR3 comprises 14 residues. Trimming took off 1 base at V and 4 bases at J, with 10 bases between the two ends. Germline V gene lookup returns CDR1 LGHDT and CDR2 YNNKEL (reference sequence).

The chain is built from TRBV4-1 and TRBJ1-2, with D possibly being TRBD1 (5 bases). The CDR3 is 16 amino acids. In germline, CDR1 is MGHRA, CDR2 YSYEKL. V shed 0 bases and J shed 4 bases, with 15 bases lying between them. For the CDR3, the DNA is TGCGCCAGCAGCCAAGAAAGGAGGGGAGGGGTCTATGGCTACACCTTC. Translated, it gives CASSQERRGGVYGYTF.

The chain has TRBV7-6 and TRBJ2-3, with a weak D call TRBD1 (6 bases). This CDR3 is 14 amino acids long. V was cut by 5 bases and J by 6 bases, with 15 bases left in between. Germline CDR1 reads SGHVS; CDR2 reads FNYEAQ. The CDR3 region has the DNA TGTGCCAGCAGCCGACAAAACAGGGTCGATACGCAGTATTTT. Translating it yields CASSRQNRVDTQYF.

This chain joins TRBV6-5 and TRBJ2-1; 7 bases align to TRBD1. The CDR3 is 15 residues long. CDR1 MNHEY and CDR2 SVGAGI come from the germline V gene. Losses at the gene ends were 6 bases for V and 4 bases for J; bases not matched to a gene: 9. In DNA, the CDR3 is TGTGCCAGCAGAGGCCGGGACAGTGGATACAATGAGCAGTTCTTC. Protein: CASRGRDSGYNEQFF.

The rearrangement links TRBV5-1 to TRBJ2-5, with a weak D call TRBD1 (6 bases). The V and J ends lost 4 bases and 5 bases respectively, with 15 bases between them. Germline values: CDR1 SGHRS, CDR2 YFSETQ. This CDR3 comprises 14 residues. CDR3 protein: CASSGAGVGETQYF. CDR3 nucleotide sequence: TGCGCCAGCAGCGGTGCAGGGGTCGGGGAGACCCAGTACTTC.

Only a few counts were recorded for this clone. This chain connects TRBV30 to TRBJ2-5; 10 nucleotides line up with TRBD1. This CDR3 spans 16 amino acids. Germline V lookup: CDR1 GTSNPN, CDR2 SVGIG (reference sequence). V lost 3 bases to trimming and J lost 1 base; unmatched junction nucleotides: 8. The CDR3 spells CAWSQMDRGIQETQYF. CDR3 nucleotides: TGTGCCTGGAGCCAAATGGACAGGGGGATCCAAGAGACCCAGTACTTC.

V usage is TRBV6-5 and J usage is TRBJ1-6; TRBD1 agrees at 8 bases. CDR3 length equals 14 residues. J gave up 6 bases and V 4 bases, and 2 bases lay outside the gene matches. Germline V lookup: CDR1 MNHEY, CDR2 SVGAGI. The CDR3 DNA is TGTGCCAGCAGTTTTCAGGGGGCTAATTCACCCCTCCACTTT. Protein product: CASSFQGANSPLHF.